This T cell receptor beta chain originates from a study of human T cells and chemical hapten exposure. The CDR3 contains 14 residues. Between the trimmed V and J ends, which lost 4 bases and 1 base, there was a span of 11 bases. The germline CDR1 and CDR2 sequences are SGHRS and YFSETQ. TCRdb independently ran MiXCR on the RACE reads; one entry per CDR3 protein. The repertoire has approximately 80,000 distinct CDR3 sequences, about 10% of them found once; the top ten carry 2.5%. This clonotype was seen a handful of times. Time point of the sample: patch test 2, 6 weeks after DPC sensitization. Regarding treatment: therapeutic diphenylcyclopropenone sensitization with weekly scalp DPC.

The chain is built from TRBV5-1 and TRBJ1-1; no definite D call. This specimen was whole blood, taken in connection with sensitization to the hapten diphenylcyclopropenone (DPC). The TCR was taken from a woman in her twenties or thirties with alopecia areata. Some clones in this sample may be carry-over from other donors' samples. The CDR3 is CASSLQSSNTEAFF. In DNA, the CDR3 is TGCGCCAGCAGCCTACAGTCGTCGAACACTGAAGCTTTCTTT.